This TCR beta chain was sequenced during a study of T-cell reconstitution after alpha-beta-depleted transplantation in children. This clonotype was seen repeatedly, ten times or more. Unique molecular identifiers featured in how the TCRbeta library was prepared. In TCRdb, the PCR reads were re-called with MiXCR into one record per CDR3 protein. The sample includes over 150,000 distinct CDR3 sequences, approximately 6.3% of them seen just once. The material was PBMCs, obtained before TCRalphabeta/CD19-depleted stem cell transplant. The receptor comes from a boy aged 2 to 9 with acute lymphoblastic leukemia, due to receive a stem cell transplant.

CDR3 residues: CASSYGELATNEKLFF. The CDR3 nucleotides are TGTGCCAGCAGTTACGGAGAACTTGCAACTAATGAAAAACTGTTTTTT. This chain links TRBV6-5 with TRBJ1-4; D ambiguous. Trimming removed 2 bases from V and 0 bases from J, with 10 bases in between. This CDR3 is built from 16 residues. Per the germline V gene, CDR1 is MNHEY and CDR2 is SVGAGI.